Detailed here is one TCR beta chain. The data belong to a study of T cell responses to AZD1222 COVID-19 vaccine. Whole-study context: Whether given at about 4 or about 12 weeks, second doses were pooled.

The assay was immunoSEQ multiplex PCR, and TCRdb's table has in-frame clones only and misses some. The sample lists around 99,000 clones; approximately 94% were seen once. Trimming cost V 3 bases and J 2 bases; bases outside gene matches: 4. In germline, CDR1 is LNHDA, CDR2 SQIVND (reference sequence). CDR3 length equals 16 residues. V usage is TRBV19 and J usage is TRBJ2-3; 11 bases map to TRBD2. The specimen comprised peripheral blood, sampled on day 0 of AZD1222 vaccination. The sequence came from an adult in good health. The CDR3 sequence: CASSMVAGGNTDTQYF. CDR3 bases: TGTGCCAGTAGTATGGTAGCGGGGGGGAACACAGATACGCAGTATTTT.